Listed here is a single T cell receptor beta chain. The CDR3 totals 17 residues. Trimming pared 5 bases from V and 0 bases from J, leaving 16 bases between. Germline V gene lookup returns CDR1 ENHRY and CDR2 SYGVKD. A single record per CDR3 protein comes from TCRdb applying MiXCR to the RT-PCR reads. The sample gives 150,000 to 200,000 distinct CDR3 sequences, approximately 28% of which show up once; roughly 3% is in the top ten. This entry is derived from a study of patients and donors after allogeneic stem cell transplantation. This sequence originates from a human donor who was either an allogeneic HSCT recipient or a stem cell or donor lymphocyte infusion donor (not recorded which). It is not recorded whose cells these are; they may come from a transplant donor. The specimen sequenced was blood, either unsorted or a sorted T cell fraction (not recorded which). The rearrangement links TRBV10-3 to TRBJ2-2; no reliable D call. DNA of the CDR3: TGTGCCATCAGTCGGATCGGTAGACTCGCGAACACCGGGGAGCTGTTTTTT. Translated, it gives CAISRIGRLANTGELFF.